This T cell receptor beta chain emerged from a study of chemoradiotherapy in HPV16-positive cancers. Whole-study results and caveats: The functional HPV-specific definition rests on just a couple of HPV16-positive patients. Non-HPV-specific T cells did not expand in tumors during treatment, whereas candidate HPV-specific clones and E7-related motifs did. Better recurrence-free survival went with HPV-responsive T-cell expansion in HPV16-positive patients.

Profiled with immunoSEQ multiplex PCR; TCRdb holds only in-frame clones, not every one. Among approximately 12,000 clones listed, around 90% were seen once. The CDR3 extends over 17 amino acids. Per germline, CDR1 SGHDT and CDR2 YYEEEE. The ends lost 1 base at V and 2 bases at J; junction bases unmatched: 10. Worth noting for this clone: Its cognate antigen is unknown.

The V gene is TRBV5-6, the J gene TRBJ2-3; TRBD2 matches 7 bases. The sequence came from a human donor with HPV-associated anogenital cancer. Sequences were derived from blood, sampled from a patient who underwent chemoradiotherapy. The CDR3 region has the DNA TGTGCCAGCAGCTTGAACTTGTTGGGGGGGTACACAGATACGCAGTATTTT. Translation: CASSLNLLGGYTDTQYF.